The 4 T cell receptor beta chains in this list originate from one sample, sequenced in a study of T cells in Graves' hyperthyroidism and ophthalmopathy. RNA transcripts provided the source from which TCR beta CDR3 regions were amplified. The study used the HTBI primer set for a first-round RT-PCR of the TCR CDR3. TCRdb analysed the multiplex PCR reads with MiXCR anew, one entry per CDR3 protein. The sample consists of some 250,000 distinct CDR3 sequences, roughly 14% of them appearing once. Material for sequencing was blood. The receptors derive from a woman between 40 and 55 years old with Graves' hyperthyroidism that later progressed to Graves' ophthalmopathy.

This clonotype was detected ten times or more. This sequence joins TRBV20-1 and TRBJ2-7; D may be TRBD2 (5 bases). V was shortened by 6 bases and J by 3 bases, with 18 bases between the two germline ends. This CDR3 comprises 14 residues. Germline V gives CDR1 DFQATT, CDR2 SNEGSKA (reference sequence). The CDR3 region has the DNA TGCAGTGCCATAGGACTCGGTTCAGTCTACGAGCAGTACTTC. Amino acids: CSAIGLGSVYEQYF.

This clonotype was detected ten times or more. The chain uses TRBV30 and TRBJ1-5; no reliable D call. The CDR3 loop spans 14 amino acids. Germline values: CDR1 GTSNPN, CDR2 SVGIG (reference sequence). V was cut by 5 bases and J by 4 bases, with 15 bases left in between. The CDR3 nucleotides are TGTGCCTGGCGTGGGGTTGGCGGGAATCAGCCCCAGCATTTT. It encodes CAWRGVGGNQPQHF.

This clonotype was detected many times. The genes are TRBV20-1 and TRBJ2-7; 11 bases agree with TRBD2. The germline CDR1 and CDR2 sequences are DFQATT and SNEGSKA (reference sequence). V dropped 3 bases and J dropped 3; count of bases not matched to a gene: 1. CDR3 length: 13 residues. CDR3 region: CSASGTSGYEQYF. The CDR3 nucleotides are TGCAGTGCTAGCGGGACTAGCGGCTACGAGCAGTACTTC.

This clonotype came up a few times. Being one base from a much bigger clone, this may be a read error. The CDR3 DNA is TGTGCCAGCAGTAAGTCCGCGGGACAGGGGGCGCGGAATGAGCAGTTCTTC. As protein: CASSKSAGQGARNEQFF. The rearrangement uses TRBV11-2 and TRBJ2-1; 12 bases match TRBD1. V lost 6 bases to trimming and J lost 7 bases; unmatched junction nucleotides: 13. This CDR3 region has 17 residues. Per germline, CDR1 SGHAT and CDR2 FQNNGV. Based on the CDR3 plus reference TRBV11-2 and TRBJ2-1, the full variable domain is EAGVAQSPRYKIIEKRQSVAFWCNPISGHATLYWYQQILGQGPKLLIQFQNNGVVDDSQLPKDRFSAERLKGVDSTLKIQPAKLEDSAVYLCASSKSAGQGARNEQFFGPGTRLTVL.